This T cell receptor beta chain was retrieved from a study of PD-L1 blockade in urothelial cancer. The repertoire was sequenced with immunoSEQ multiplex PCR; TCRdb's copy has only in-frame clones and lacks some. The sample includes around 110,000 clones, around 93% of them seen just once. CDR3 length: 13 amino acids. The V gene's germline CDR1 is SGHTA and CDR2 FQGTGA. Trimming removed 6 bases from V and 5 bases from J, with 13 bases in between. Described time point: peripheral blood 6 weeks after treatment start. The chain carries TRBV7-3 and TRBJ2-5; the D gene is possibly TRBD1 (7 bases). The receptor was derived from a man aged 55 to 70 with urothelial cancer. Sequencing used PBMCs, obtained around atezolizumab (anti-PD-L1) treatment. CDR3 residues: CASSRQGLETQYF. The CDR3 DNA sequence: TGTGCCAGCAGTAGACAGGGACTGGAGACCCAGTACTTC.